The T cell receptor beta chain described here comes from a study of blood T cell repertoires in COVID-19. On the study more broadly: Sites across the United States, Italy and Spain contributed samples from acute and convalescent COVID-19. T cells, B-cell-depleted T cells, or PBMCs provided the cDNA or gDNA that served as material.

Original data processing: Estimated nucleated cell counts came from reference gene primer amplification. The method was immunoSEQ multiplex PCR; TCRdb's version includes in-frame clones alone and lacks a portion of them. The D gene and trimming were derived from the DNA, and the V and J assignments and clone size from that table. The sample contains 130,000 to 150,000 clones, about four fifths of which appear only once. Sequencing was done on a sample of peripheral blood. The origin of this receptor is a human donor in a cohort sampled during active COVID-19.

CDR3: CASSPPIRGNSYEQYF. CDR3 coding DNA: TGTGCCAGCAGCCCCCCCATACGAGGGAACTCCTACGAGCAGTACTTC. V gene TRBV5-6 combines with J gene TRBJ2-7; perhaps TRBD2 as D (5 bases). V was clipped by 4 bases and J by 0 bases, with 17 bases between them. Germline CDR1 reads SGHDT; CDR2 reads YYEEEE. The CDR3 runs to 16 residues.